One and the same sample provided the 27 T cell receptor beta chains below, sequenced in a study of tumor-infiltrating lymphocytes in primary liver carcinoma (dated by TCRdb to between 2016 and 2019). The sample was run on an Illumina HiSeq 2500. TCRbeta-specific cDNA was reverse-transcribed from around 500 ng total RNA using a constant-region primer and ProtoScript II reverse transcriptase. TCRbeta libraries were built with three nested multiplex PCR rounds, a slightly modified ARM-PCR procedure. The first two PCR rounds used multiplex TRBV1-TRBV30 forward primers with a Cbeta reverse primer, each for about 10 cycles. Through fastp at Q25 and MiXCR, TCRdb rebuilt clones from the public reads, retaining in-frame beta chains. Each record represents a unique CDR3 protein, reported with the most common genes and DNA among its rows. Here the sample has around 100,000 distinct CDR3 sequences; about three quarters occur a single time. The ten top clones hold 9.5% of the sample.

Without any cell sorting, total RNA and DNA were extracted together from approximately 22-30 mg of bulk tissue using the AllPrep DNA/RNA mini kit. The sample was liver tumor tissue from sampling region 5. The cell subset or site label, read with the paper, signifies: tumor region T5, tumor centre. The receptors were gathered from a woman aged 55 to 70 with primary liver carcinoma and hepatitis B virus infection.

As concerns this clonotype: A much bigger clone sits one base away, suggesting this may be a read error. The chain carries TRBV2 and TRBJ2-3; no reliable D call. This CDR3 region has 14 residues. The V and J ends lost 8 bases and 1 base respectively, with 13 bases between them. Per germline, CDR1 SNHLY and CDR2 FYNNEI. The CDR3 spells CASVGSSGTDTQYF. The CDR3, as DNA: TGTGCCAGCGTAGGCTCTTCGGGCACAGATACGCAGTATTTT.

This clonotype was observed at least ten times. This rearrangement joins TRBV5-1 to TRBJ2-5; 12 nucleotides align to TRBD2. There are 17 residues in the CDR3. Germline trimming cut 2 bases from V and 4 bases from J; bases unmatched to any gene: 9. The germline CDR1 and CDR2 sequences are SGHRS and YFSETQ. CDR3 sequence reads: CASSFGLAGGIGETQYF. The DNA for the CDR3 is TGCGCCAGCAGCTTTGGTCTAGCGGGAGGGATCGGAGAGACCCAGTACTTC.

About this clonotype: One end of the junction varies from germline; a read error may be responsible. CDR3 sequence: CASSSQWVNTEAFF. The CDR3 region has the DNA TGTGCCAGTAGTTCGCAGTGGGTGAACACTGAAGCTTTCTTT. The chain couples TRBV6-5 to TRBJ1-1; no reliable D call. The germline gives CDR1 MNHEY, CDR2 SVGAGI. CDR3 size: 14 residues.

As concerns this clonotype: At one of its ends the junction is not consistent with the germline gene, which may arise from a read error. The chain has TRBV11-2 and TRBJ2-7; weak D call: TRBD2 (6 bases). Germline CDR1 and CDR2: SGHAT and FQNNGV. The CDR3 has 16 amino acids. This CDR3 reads CANSLASGVEGYEQYF. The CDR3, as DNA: TGTGCCAACAGCTTAGCGTCGGGGGTAGAAGGCTACGAGCAGTACTTC.

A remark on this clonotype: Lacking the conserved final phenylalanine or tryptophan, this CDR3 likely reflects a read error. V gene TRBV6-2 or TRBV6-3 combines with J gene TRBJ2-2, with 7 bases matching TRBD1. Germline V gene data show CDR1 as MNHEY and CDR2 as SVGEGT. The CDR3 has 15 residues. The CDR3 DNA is TGTGACAGCAGTTACGACAGGGTAGACACAGGGGAGCTGTTTTCT. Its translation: CDSSYDRVDTGELFS.

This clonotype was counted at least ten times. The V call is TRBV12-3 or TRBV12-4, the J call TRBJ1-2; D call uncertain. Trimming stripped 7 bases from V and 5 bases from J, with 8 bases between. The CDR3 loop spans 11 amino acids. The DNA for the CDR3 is TGTGCCAGCACTAAGGGTTATGGCTACACCTTC. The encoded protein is CASTKGYGYTF.

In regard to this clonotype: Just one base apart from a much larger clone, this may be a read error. The CDR3 coding sequence is TGTGCCGGCAGCTTGCGGCGGGGGATAAACACCGGGGAGCTGTTTTTT. It translates to CAGSLRRGINTGELFF. V usage is TRBV5-4 and J usage is TRBJ2-2; TRBD2 agrees at 7 bases. Germline CDR1 SGHNT, CDR2 YYREEE (reference sequence). The CDR3 consists of 16 residues.

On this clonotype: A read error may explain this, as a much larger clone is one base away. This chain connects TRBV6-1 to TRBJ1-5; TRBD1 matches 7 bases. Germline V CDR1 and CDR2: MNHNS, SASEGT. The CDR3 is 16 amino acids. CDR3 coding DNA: TGTGTCAGCAGTGAATCAGGGGGTATCAGTGGGCAGCCCCAGCATTTT. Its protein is CVSSESGGISGQPQHF.

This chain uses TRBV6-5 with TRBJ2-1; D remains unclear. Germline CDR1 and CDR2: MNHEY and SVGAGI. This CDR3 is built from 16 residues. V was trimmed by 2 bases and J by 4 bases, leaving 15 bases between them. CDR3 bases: TGTGCCAGCAGTTACCCTCCAACGGTGAATTACAATGAGCAGTTCTTC. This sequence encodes CASSYPPTVNYNEQFF.

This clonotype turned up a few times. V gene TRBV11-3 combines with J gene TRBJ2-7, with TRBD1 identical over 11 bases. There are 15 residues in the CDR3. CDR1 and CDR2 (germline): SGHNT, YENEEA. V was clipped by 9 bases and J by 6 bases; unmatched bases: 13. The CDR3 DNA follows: TGTGCCAGTACCTTAGGGACAGGGGGTTCCCTCGAGCAGTACTTC. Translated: CASTLGTGGSLEQYF.

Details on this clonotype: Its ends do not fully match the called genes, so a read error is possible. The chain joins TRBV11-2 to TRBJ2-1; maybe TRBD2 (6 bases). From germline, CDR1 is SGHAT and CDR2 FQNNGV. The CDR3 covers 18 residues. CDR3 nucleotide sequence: TGTGCCAGCGGCTTAGGTGGTAGCGGTAGACTTCAATACTATGAGCAGTTCTTC. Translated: CASGLGGSGRLQYYEQFF.

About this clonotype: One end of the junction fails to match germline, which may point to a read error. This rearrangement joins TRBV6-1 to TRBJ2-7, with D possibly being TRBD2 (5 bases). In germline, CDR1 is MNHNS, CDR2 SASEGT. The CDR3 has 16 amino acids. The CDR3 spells CASSEHTRIQHYERYF. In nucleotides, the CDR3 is TGTGCCAGCAGTGAACATACTAGGATCCAACACTACGAGCGGTACTTC.

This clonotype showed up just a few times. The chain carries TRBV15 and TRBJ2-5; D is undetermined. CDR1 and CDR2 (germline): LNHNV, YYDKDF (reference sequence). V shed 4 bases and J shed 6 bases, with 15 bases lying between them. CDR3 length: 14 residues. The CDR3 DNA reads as TGTGCCACCAGCAACGTTATAGCTGTCCAGACCCAGTACTTC. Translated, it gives CATSNVIAVQTQYF. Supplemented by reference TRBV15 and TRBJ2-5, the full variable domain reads DAMVIQNPRYQVTQFGKPVTLSCSQTLNHNVMYWYQQKSSQAPKLLFHYYDKDFNNEADTPDNFQSRRPNTSFCFLDIRSPGLGDTAMYLCATSNVIAVQTQYFGPGTRLLVL.

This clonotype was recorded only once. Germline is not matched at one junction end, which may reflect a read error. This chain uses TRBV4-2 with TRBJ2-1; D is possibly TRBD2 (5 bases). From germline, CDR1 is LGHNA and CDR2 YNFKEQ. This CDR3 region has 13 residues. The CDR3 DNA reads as TGCGCCAGCAGCCGGGATAGCGACTATGAGCAGTTCTTC. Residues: CASSRDSDYEQFF.

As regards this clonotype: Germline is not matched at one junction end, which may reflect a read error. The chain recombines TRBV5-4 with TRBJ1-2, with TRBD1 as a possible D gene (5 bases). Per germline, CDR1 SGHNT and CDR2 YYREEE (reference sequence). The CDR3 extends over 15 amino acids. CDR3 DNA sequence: TGTGCCAGCAGCTCGGAACGGGAATGGAGGGGAGGCTATACCTTC. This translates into CASSSEREWRGGYTF. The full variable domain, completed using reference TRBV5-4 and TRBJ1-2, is ETGVTQSPTHLIKTRGQQVTLRCSSQSGHNTVSWYQQALGQGPQFIFQYYREEENGRGNFPPRFSGLQFPNYSSELNVNALELDDSALYLCASSSEREWRGGYTFGSGTRLTVV.

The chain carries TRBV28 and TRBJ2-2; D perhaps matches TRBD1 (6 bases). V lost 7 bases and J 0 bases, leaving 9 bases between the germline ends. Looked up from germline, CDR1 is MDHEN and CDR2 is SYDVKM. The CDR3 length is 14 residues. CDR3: CASNGGPNTGELFF. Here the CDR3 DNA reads TGTGCCAGCAATGGGGGCCCGAACACCGGGGAGCTGTTTTTT. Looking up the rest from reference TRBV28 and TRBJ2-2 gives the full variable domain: DVKVTQSSRYLVKRTGEKVFLECVQDMDHENMFWYRQDPGLGLRLIYFSYDVKMKEKGDIPEGYSVSREKKERFSLILESASTNQTSMYLCASNGGPNTGELFFGEGSRLTVL.

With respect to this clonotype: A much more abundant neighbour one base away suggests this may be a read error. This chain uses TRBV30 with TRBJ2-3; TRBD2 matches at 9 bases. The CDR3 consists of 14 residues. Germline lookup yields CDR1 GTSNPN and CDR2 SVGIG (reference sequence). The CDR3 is CACSDGLATDTQYF. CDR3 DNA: TGTGCCTGCAGTGACGGACTAGCGACAGATACGCAGTATTTT.

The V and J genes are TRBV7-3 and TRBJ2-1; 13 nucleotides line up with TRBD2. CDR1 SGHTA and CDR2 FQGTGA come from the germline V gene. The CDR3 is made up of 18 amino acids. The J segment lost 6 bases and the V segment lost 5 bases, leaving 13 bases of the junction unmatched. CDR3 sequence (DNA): TGTGCCAGCAGCCCAATAGCGGGGGGACTAGCGGGAATCAATGAGCAGTTCTTC. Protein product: CASSPIAGGLAGINEQFF.

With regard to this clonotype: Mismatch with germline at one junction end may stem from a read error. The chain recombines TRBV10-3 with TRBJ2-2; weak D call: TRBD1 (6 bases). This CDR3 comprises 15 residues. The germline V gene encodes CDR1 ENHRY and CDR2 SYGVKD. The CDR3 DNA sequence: TGTGCCACCAGGGGAGCGGAAACGAACACCGGGGAGCTGGTTTTT. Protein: CATRGAETNTGELVF.

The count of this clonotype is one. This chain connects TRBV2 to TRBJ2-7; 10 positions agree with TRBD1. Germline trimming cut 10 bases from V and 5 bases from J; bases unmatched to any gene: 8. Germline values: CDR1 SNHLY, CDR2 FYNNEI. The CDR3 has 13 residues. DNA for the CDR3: TGTGCCACCGCCGGACAGGGGGGCCACGAGCAGTACTTC. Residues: CATAGQGGHEQYF.

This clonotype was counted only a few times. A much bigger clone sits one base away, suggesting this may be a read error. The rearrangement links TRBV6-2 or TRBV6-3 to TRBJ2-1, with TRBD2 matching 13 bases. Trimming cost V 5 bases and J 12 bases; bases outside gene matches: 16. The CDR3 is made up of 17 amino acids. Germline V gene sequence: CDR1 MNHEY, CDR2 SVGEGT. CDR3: CASSTRTSGSLSDGQFF. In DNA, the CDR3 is TGTGCCAGCAGTACAAGGACTAGCGGGAGTTTAAGCGATGGGCAGTTCTTC.

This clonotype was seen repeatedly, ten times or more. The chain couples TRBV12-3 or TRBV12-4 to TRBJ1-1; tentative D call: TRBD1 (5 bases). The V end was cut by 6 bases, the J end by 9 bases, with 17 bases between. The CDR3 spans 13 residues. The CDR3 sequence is CASSTRGVGKAFF. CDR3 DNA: TGTGCCAGCAGCACCCGGGGGGTGGGGAAAGCTTTCTTT.

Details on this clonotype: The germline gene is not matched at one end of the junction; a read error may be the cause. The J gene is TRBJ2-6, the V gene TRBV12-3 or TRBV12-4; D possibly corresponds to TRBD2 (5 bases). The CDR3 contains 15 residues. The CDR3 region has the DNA TGTGCCAGCAGTTACGGTGGAGGAGAGACCAATGTCCTGACTTTC. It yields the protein CASSYGGGETNVLTF.

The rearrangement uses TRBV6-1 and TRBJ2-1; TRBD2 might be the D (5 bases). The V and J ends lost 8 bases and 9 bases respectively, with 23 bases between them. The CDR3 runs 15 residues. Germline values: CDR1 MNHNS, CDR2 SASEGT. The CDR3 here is CASPPTGMRVIEQFF. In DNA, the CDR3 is TGTGCCAGCCCCCCGACGGGGATGAGGGTCATTGAGCAGTTCTTC.

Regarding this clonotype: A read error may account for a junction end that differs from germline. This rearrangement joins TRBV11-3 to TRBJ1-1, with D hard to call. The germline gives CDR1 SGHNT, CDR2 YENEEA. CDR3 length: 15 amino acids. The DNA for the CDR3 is TGTGCCAGCAGCCTAACAGCTGGGATGAACTCTGAAGCTTTCTTT. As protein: CASSLTAGMNSEAFF.

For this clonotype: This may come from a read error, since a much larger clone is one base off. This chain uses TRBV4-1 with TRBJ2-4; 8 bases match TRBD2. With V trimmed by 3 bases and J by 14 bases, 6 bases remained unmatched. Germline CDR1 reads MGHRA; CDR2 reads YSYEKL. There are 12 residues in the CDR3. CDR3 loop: CASSQTTSAKYF. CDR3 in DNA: TGCGCCAGCAGCCAGACGACTAGCGCCAAGTACTTC.

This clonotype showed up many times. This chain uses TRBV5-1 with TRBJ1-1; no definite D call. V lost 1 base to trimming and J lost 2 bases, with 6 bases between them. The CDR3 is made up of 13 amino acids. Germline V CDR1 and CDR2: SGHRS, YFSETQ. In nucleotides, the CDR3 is TGCGCCAGCAGCTTGCGGGGAAACACTGAAGCTTTCTTT. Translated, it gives CASSLRGNTEAFF.